This T cell receptor (beta chain) was retrieved from a study of shared clonotypes between healthy human individuals. Profiled with immunoSEQ multiplex PCR; TCRdb holds only in-frame clones, not every one. The sample lists 1.6 million or so clones, approximately 97% occurring once. Donation came from healthy HIV-negative adults that had no recent acute infections or vaccinations. The source of this sequence is a man in his thirties or forties in good health. Sequencing was carried out using naive CD4+ T cells sorted from blood. Sample subset: CD45RA+ positively selected.

The CDR3 region has the DNA TGTGCCAGCTCACCGTTCCGGAGAGGGGCCGGGGAGCTGTTTTTT. The encoded protein is CASSPFRRGAGELFF. V gene TRBV18 combines with J gene TRBJ2-2; either TRBD1 or TRBD2 may fit D (5 bases each). Germline loops: CDR1 KGHSH, CDR2 LQKENI. Trimming stripped 3 bases from V and 6 bases from J, with 14 bases between. The CDR3 spans 15 residues.